This T cell receptor (beta chain) was documented in a study of cytomegalovirus exposure and HLA in healthy donors. The study, taken as a whole, reports: It was reported that TCR beta sequences correctly inferred the HLA-A and HLA-B alleles for most subjects. Specificity of a few CMV-associated chains for CMV antigens was verified in vitro.

With respect to this clone: Its matching antigen is unknown.

The CDR3 is made up of 14 amino acids. Germline V CDR1 and CDR2: ENHRY, SYGVKD. V gave up 4 bases and J gave up 4 bases, with 11 bases separating them. Vbeta (60) and Jbeta (13) primers were used in the PCR. The table came from immunoSEQ multiplex PCR; TCRdb's copy has only in-frame clones and leaves some out. The data hold over 100,000 clones, with approximately 8.8% observed a single time. The sample consisted of PBMCs. This clonotype was obtained from a man aged 35-49 years in good health and CMV-seronegative. V and J are TRBV10-3 and TRBJ2-1, with D maybe TRBD2 (6 bases). The CDR3 loop is CAISAASEYNEQFF. CDR3 sequence (DNA): TGTGCCATCAGTGCGGCTAGCGAGTACAATGAGCAGTTCTTC.